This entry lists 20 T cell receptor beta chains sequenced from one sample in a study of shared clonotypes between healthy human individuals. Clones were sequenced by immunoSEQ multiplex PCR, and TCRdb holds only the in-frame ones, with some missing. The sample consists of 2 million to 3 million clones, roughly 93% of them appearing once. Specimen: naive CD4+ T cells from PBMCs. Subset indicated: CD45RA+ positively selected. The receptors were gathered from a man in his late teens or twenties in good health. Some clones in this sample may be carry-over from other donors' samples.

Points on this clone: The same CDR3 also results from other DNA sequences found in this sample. CDR3 coding DNA: TGTGCCAGCAGCTTGACAGCCAACTCCTACGAGCAGTACTTC. This sequence encodes CASSLTANSYEQYF. V and J are TRBV7-9 and TRBJ2-7; tentative D call: TRBD1 (5 bases). Germline CDR1 reads SEHNR; CDR2 reads FQNEAQ (reference sequence). This CDR3 comprises 14 residues. Trimming shortened V by 3 bases and J by 0 bases, and 9 bases separated the two germline ends.

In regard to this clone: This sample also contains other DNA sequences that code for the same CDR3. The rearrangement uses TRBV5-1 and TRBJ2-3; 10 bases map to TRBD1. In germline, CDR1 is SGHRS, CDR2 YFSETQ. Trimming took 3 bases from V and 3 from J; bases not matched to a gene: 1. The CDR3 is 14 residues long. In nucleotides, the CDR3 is TGCGCCAGCAGCTGGACAGGGGGTACAGATACGCAGTATTTT. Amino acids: CASSWTGGTDTQYF. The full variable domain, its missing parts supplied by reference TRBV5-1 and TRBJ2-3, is KAGVTQTPRYLIKTRGQQVTLSCSPISGHRSVSWYQQTPGQGLQFLFEYFSETQRNKGNFPGRFSGRQFSNSRSEMNVSTLELGDSALYLCASSWTGGTDTQYFGPGTRLTVL.

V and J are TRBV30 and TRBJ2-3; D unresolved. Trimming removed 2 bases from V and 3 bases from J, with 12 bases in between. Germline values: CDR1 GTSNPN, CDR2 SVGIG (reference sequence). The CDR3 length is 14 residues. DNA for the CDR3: TGTGCCTGGAGTAAGGGCCTGTTGACAGATACGCAGTATTTT. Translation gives CAWSKGLLTDTQYF.

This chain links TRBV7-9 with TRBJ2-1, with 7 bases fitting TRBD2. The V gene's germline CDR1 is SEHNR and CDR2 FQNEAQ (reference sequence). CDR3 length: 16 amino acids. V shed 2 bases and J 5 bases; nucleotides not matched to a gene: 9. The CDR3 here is CASSLSRGGYHNEQFF. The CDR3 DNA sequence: TGTGCCAGCAGCTTATCACGGGGAGGGTATCACAATGAGCAGTTCTTC.

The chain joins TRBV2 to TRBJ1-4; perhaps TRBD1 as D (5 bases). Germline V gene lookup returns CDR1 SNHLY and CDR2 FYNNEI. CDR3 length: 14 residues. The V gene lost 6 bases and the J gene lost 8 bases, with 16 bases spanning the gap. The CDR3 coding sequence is TGTGCCAGCAGGGAGGGACGACAGCAGGAAAAACTGTTTTTT. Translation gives CASREGRQQEKLFF. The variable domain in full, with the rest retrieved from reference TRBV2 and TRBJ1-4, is EPEVTQTPSHQVTQMGQEVILRCVPISNHLYFYWYRQILGQKVEFLVSFYNNEISEKSEIFDDQFSVERPDGSNFTLKIRSTKLEDSAMYFCASREGRQQEKLFFGSGTQLSVL.

The CDR3 DNA follows: TGTGCCAGCAGCGTAGAACTTGGGCAGGGGGCGCTTGGCTACACCTTC. This translates into CASSVELGQGALGYTF. The rearrangement uses TRBV9 and TRBJ1-2, with 8 bases aligning to TRBD1. The CDR3 loop spans 16 amino acids. Germline V gene data show CDR1 as SGDLS and CDR2 as YYNGEE. Trimming removed 0 bases from V and 7 bases from J; junction bases left unmatched: 11.

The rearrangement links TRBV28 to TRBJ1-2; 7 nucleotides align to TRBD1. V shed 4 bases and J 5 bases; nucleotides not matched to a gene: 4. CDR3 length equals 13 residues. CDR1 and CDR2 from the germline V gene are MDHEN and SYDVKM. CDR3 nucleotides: TGTGCCAGCAGTTGGGGACAGCTTTATGGCTACACCTTC. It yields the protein CASSWGQLYGYTF.

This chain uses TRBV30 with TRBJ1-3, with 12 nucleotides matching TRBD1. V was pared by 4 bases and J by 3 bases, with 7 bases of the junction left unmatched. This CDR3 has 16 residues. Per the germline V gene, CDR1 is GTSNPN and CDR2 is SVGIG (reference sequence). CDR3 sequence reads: CAWNRDRGLSGNTIYF. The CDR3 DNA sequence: TGTGCCTGGAACCGGGACAGGGGGCTAAGTGGAAACACCATATATTTT.

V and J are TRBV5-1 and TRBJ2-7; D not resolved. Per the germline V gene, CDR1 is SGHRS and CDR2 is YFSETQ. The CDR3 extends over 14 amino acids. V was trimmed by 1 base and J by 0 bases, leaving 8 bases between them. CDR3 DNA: TGCGCCAGCAGCTTGACTTGGCGCTCCTACGAGCAGTACTTC. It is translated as CASSLTWRSYEQYF.

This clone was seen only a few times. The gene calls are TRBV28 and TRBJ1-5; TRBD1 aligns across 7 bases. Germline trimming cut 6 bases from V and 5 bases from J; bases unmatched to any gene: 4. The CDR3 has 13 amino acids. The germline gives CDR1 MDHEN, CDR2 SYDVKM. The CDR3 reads CASRTGTDQPQHF. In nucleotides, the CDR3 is TGTGCCAGCAGGACCGGGACAGATCAGCCCCAGCATTTT.

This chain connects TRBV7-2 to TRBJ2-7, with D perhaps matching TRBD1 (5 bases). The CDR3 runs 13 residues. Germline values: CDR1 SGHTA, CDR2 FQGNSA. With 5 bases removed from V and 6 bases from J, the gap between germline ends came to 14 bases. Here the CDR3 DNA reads TGTGCCAGCAGCAGTAGGGGCCCCCCCGAGCAGTACTTC. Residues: CASSSRGPPEQYF.

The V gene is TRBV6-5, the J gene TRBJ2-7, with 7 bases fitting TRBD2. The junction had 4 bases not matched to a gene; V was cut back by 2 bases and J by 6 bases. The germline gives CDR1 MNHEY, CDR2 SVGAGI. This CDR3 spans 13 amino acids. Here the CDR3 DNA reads TGTGCCAGCAGTTACGCGGGAGACTCCGAGCAGTACTTC. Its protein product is CASSYAGDSEQYF.

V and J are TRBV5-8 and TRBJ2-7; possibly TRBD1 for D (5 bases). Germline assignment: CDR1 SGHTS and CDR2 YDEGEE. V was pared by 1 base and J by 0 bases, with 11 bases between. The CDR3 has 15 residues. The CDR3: CASSLYRYSSYEQYF. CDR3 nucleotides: TGTGCCAGCAGCTTGTACAGGTATAGCTCCTACGAGCAGTACTTC.

The CDR3 protein is CASSQYSGRLSYEQYF. In nucleotides, the CDR3 is TGTGCCAGCAGTCAATACTCGGGCAGGCTCTCCTACGAGCAGTACTTC. The rearrangement uses TRBV7-9 and TRBJ2-5; D unclear. The tail of the sequence fits TRBJ2-7 better, so the J call may be wrong. Germline CDR1 SEHNR, CDR2 FQNEAQ (reference sequence). The CDR3 runs 16 residues.

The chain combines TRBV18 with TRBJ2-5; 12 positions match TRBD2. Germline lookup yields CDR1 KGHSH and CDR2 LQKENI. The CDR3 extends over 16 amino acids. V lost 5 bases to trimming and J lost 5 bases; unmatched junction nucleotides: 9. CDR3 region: CASSYGLAGQQETQYF. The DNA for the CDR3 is TGTGCCAGCTCATACGGACTAGCGGGACAGCAGGAGACCCAGTACTTC.

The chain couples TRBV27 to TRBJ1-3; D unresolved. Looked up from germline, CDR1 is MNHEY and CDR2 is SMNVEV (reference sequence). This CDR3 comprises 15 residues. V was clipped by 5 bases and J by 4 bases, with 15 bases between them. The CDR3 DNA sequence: TGTGCCAGCAGTCCGAGCCCTCCCACGGGAAACACCATATATTTT. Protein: CASSPSPPTGNTIYF.

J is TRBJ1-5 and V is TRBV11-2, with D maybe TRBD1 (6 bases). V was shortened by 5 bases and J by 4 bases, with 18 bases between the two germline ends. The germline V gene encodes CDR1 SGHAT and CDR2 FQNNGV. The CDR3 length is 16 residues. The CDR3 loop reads CASSLGGRGTNQPQHF. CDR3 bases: TGTGCCAGCAGCCTAGGGGGGAGGGGGACTAATCAGCCCCAGCATTTT.

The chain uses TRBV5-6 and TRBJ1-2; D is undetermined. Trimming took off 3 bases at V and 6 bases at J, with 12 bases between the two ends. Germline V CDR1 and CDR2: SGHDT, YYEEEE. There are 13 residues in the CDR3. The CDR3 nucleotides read TGTGCCAGCAGCTCCAGACGATGGGATGGCTACACCTTC. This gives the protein CASSSRRWDGYTF. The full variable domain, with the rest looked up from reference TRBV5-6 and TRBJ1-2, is DAGVTQSPTHLIKTRGQQVTLRCSPKSGHDTVSWYQQALGQGPQFIFQYYEEEERQRGNFPDRFSGHQFPNYSSELNVNALLLGDSALYLCASSSRRWDGYTFGSGTRLTVV.

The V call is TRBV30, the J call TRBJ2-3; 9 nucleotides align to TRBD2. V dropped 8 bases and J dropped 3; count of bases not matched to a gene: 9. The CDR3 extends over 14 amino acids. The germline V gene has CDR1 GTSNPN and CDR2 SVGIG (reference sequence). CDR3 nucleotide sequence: TGTGCCGGGGGCGGCCTAGCGGGAACAGATACGCAGTATTTT. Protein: CAGGGLAGTDTQYF. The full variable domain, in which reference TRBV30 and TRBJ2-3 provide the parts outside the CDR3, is SQTIHQWPATLVQPVGSPLSLECTVEGTSNPNLYWYRQAAGRGLQLLFYSVGIGQISSEVPQNLSASRPQDRQFILSSKKLLLSDSGFYLCAGGGLAGTDTQYFGPGTRLTVL.

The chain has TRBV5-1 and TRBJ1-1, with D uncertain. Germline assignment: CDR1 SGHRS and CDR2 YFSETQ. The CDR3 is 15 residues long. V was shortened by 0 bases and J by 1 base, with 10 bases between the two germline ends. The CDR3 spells CASSLEPPPNTEAFF. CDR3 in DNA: TGCGCCAGCAGCTTGGAGCCCCCGCCGAACACTGAAGCTTTCTTT.